Shown below are 14 T cell receptor beta chains from a single sample sequenced in a study of regulatory T cells in long-lasting Graves disease. Construction of TCR beta libraries relied on iRepertoire HTBI primers and on Arm-PCR targeting CDR3 regions. TCRdb reprocessed the multiplex PCR reads via MiXCR and lists one record per CDR3 protein. The profile shows about 540,000 distinct CDR3 sequences, around an eighth of them singletons. Time point reported: newly diagnosed GD, antithyroid drugs for less than 3 months. Scientists built the TCR library using RNA that was extracted from PBMCs. These data are also associated with another study on T cells in Graves' hyperthyroidism and ophthalmopathy.

The input for sequencing was peripheral blood mononuclear cells (PBMCs), taken at new diagnosis, from a patient treated with antithyroid drugs. The receptor set was obtained from a young man with Graves disease.

For this clonotype: A read error is possible here, since a much larger clone lies one base away. CDR3 bases: TGTGCCAGCAGTTTATCGGGACTAGCCTCTGAGCAGTCCTTC. It specifies CASSLSGLASEQSF. This chain joins TRBV28 and TRBJ2-1; 9 bases are a match to TRBD2. CDR1 and CDR2 (germline): MDHEN, SYDVKM. The CDR3 runs 14 residues.

This clonotype was seen a handful of times. V usage is TRBV27 and J usage is TRBJ1-5; D uncertain. Germline CDR1 and CDR2: MNHEY and SMNVEV (reference sequence). The CDR3 has 13 residues. Trimming pared 5 bases from V and 7 bases from J, leaving 12 bases between. The CDR3 DNA follows: TGTGCCAGCAGTGCCACGCCGGGGCAGCCCCAGCATTTT. Translating gives CASSATPGQPQHF.

This clonotype was counted many times. The chain joins TRBV11-2 to TRBJ2-1, with 8 bases matching TRBD1. V shed 0 bases and J 3 bases; nucleotides not matched to a gene: 1. The CDR3 has 15 amino acids. Germline CDR1 reads SGHAT; CDR2 reads FQNNGV. CDR3 loop: CASSLDGQGYNEQFF. In DNA, the CDR3 is TGTGCCAGCAGCTTAGACGGACAGGGCTACAATGAGCAGTTCTTC. Filled out from reference TRBV11-2 and TRBJ2-1, the complete variable domain reads EAGVAQSPRYKIIEKRQSVAFWCNPISGHATLYWYQQILGQGPKLLIQFQNNGVVDDSQLPKDRFSAERLKGVDSTLKIQPAKLEDSAVYLCASSLDGQGYNEQFFGPGTRLTVL.

V is TRBV2 and J is TRBJ2-7, with 8 bases identical to TRBD1. The CDR3 runs to 15 residues. J was trimmed by 3 bases and V by 8 bases; bases with no gene match: 12. Germline V gene sequence: CDR1 SNHLY, CDR2 FYNNEI. CDR3 amino acids: CASSGGRDRLYEQYF. For the CDR3, the DNA is TGTGCCAGCTCAGGGGGCCGGGACAGGCTCTACGAGCAGTACTTC.

This clonotype occurred many times. The J gene is TRBJ2-5, the V gene TRBV27; D possibly uses TRBD1 or TRBD2 (5 bases each). Trimming left V 4 bases short and J 9 bases short, with 24 bases between. The CDR3 loop spans 16 amino acids. The germline V gene encodes CDR1 MNHEY and CDR2 SMNVEV (reference sequence). The CDR3 DNA follows: TGTGCCAGCAGTTCCCTTGGGGGACCCCAGCGTGAACCCCAGTACTTC. It encodes CASSSLGGPQREPQYF.

This clonotype was recorded many times. V and J are TRBV2 and TRBJ1-5; D gene unclear. The V gene lost 6 bases and the J gene lost 4 bases, with 10 bases spanning the gap. Germline values: CDR1 SNHLY, CDR2 FYNNEI. The CDR3 sequence is 13 residues long. CDR3 loop: CASRLSRNQPQHF. CDR3 DNA: TGTGCCAGCAGATTGAGTAGAAATCAGCCCCAGCATTTT.

The chain uses TRBV5-4 and TRBJ2-5; D is perhaps TRBD2 (6 bases). Between the trimmed V and J ends, which lost 0 bases and 3 bases, there was a span of 15 bases. The CDR3 is 16 residues long. Per germline, CDR1 SGHNT and CDR2 YYREEE (reference sequence). CDR3 coding DNA: TGTGCCAGCAGCTTGGCTCCCAAGCCGGGGGAAGAGACCCAGTACTTC. The encoded protein is CASSLAPKPGEETQYF.

This clonotype has a count of ten or more. The rearrangement links TRBV11-2 to TRBJ1-4; weak D call: TRBD1 (6 bases). The germline CDR1 and CDR2 sequences are SGHAT and FQNNGV. The CDR3 runs 15 residues. V was shortened by 5 bases and J by 7 bases, with 17 bases between the two germline ends. CDR3 loop: CASSHGRGRTEKLFF. CDR3 bases: TGTGCCAGCAGCCACGGTCGGGGGCGTACTGAAAAACTGTTTTTT.

A few counts support this clonotype. The genes are TRBV5-1 and TRBJ2-7; 7 nucleotides align to TRBD1. The germline V gene has CDR1 SGHRS and CDR2 YFSETQ. V lost 4 bases to trimming and J lost 0 bases; unmatched junction nucleotides: 16. This CDR3 comprises 18 residues. DNA of the CDR3: TGCGCCAGCAGCCTTTTTCCCGGGACAGCGGATAGCTCCTACGAGCAGTACTTC. This translates into CASSLFPGTADSSYEQYF. The full variable domain, rest sourced from reference TRBV5-1 and TRBJ2-7, is KAGVTQTPRYLIKTRGQQVTLSCSPISGHRSVSWYQQTPGQGLQFLFEYFSETQRNKGNFPGRFSGRQFSNSRSEMNVSTLELGDSALYLCASSLFPGTADSSYEQYFGPGTRLTVT.

This clonotype was seen only a few times. A much bigger clone sits one base away, suggesting this may be a read error. This chain links TRBV2 with TRBJ2-7; D is possibly TRBD2 (6 bases). This CDR3 has 12 amino acids. Per germline, CDR1 SNHLY and CDR2 FYNNEI. The V end was cut by 9 bases, the J end by 6 bases, with 15 bases between. CDR3 nucleotide sequence: TGTGCCAGAAAACGGGGAGGTTCCGAGCAGTACTTC. Translating gives CARKRGGSEQYF.

This clonotype was detected ten times or more. V gene TRBV2 combines with J gene TRBJ2-7; unclear D gene. Germline V CDR1 and CDR2: SNHLY, FYNNEI. This CDR3 comprises 13 residues. V was shortened by 1 base and J by 5 bases, with 9 bases between the two germline ends. In DNA, the CDR3 is TGTGCCAGCAGTGAAGAGTCACACCACGAGCAGTACTTC. It yields the protein CASSEESHHEQYF.

This clonotype was detected ten times or more. The V gene is TRBV7-3, the J gene TRBJ2-1, with TRBD2 matching 9 bases. This CDR3 contains 15 residues. Unmatched junction bases numbered 5, after V lost 4 bases and J lost 4 bases. Germline V gives CDR1 SGHTA, CDR2 FQGTGA. CDR3: CASSSGLARYNEQFF. In nucleotides, the CDR3 is TGTGCCAGCAGCTCGGGACTAGCCAGATACAATGAGCAGTTCTTC.

This clonotype was counted only a few times. The chain is built from TRBV28 and TRBJ1-1, with D unclear. The CDR3 totals 12 residues. Trimming took off 5 bases at V and 7 bases at J, with 11 bases between the two ends. The germline V gene has CDR1 MDHEN and CDR2 SYDVKM. CDR3 protein: CASSPRAIEAFF. The CDR3 coding sequence is TGTGCCAGCAGTCCCCGGGCCATTGAAGCTTTCTTT.

The chain uses TRBV14 and TRBJ1-1; D not certain. The CDR3 is 15 amino acids. Per germline, CDR1 SGHDN and CDR2 FVKESK. V was shortened by 1 base and J by 1 base, with 10 bases between the two germline ends. This chain's CDR3 is CASSQGRAENTEAFF. The CDR3 DNA is TGTGCCAGCAGCCAAGGGCGGGCGGAGAACACTGAAGCTTTCTTT.